This T cell receptor beta chain is from a study of identical twins. The CDR3 length is 14 residues. V was clipped by 6 bases and J by 7 bases, with 18 bases between them. The germline V gene encodes CDR1 SNHLY and CDR2 FYNNEI. TCRdb reprocessed the 5' RACE reads with MiXCR, giving one entry per CDR3 protein. The sample carries some 210,000 distinct CDR3 sequences, about 15% recorded once. This clonotype was counted between two and nine times. The same data also went into a second study, on T cells expressing NK-cell markers.

The chain couples TRBV2 to TRBJ1-1; the D gene is possibly TRBD1 (6 bases). This clonotype originated in a woman between 18 and 30 years old in good health. The sample consisted of CD8+ T cells sorted from blood. The CDR3 region is CASSSGTLANEAFF. The CDR3 coding sequence is TGTGCCAGCAGCTCCGGGACACTTGCCAATGAAGCTTTCTTT.